A selection of T cell receptor beta chains follows, all from one sample in a study of human T cells and chemical hapten exposure. TCRdb reanalysed the RACE reads using MiXCR and keeps one entry per CDR3 protein. The sample has around 99,000 distinct CDR3 sequences, over 10% seen once. The sequences come from whole blood, collected in connection with sensitization to the hapten diphenylcyclopropenone (DPC). These receptors originate from a woman aged 40-49 years with alopecia areata. Some clones in this sample may be carry-over from other donors' samples. Both conserved end residues are part of each CDR3. A D gene is named only where the DNA matches it firmly. The listing skips clone size in some rows; elsewhere it reads once, few, many or a size class.

cdr3_nt cdr3_aa j_call v_call clone_size d_call
TGCAGCGTCCGTACTGAGACCCAGTACTTC CSVRTETQYF TRBJ2-5 TRBV29-1 few .
TGTGCCAGCAGCTTAGACTCCTCCGCGGGTCGCACAGATACGCAGTATTTT CASSLDSSAGRTDTQYF TRBJ2-3 TRBV7-2 . .
TGCGCCAGCAGCCAAGAGGTGATTGGTAACACCGGGGAGCTGTTTTTT CASSQEVIGNTGELFF TRBJ2-2 TRBV4-3 . .
TGTGCCAGCAGTGAAGCCGGGGATGTATATGGCTACACCTTC CASSEAGDVYGYTF TRBJ1-2 TRBV28 many .
TGTGCCAGCAGCTTACCGCCACTAGCGGTCTCCTACGAGCAGTACTTC CASSLPPLAVSYEQYF TRBJ2-7 TRBV7-9 few TRBD2
TGTGCCATCAGTGGGGGGAGAGGGTATGGCTACACCTTC CAISGGRGYGYTF TRBJ1-2 TRBV10-3 many .
TGTGCCAGCAGGAAACACCCGAGGGGTCACACTGAAGCTTTCTTT CASRKHPRGHTEAFF TRBJ1-1 TRBV6-5 . .
TGTGCCAGCACCCAGGGGGGCACCGGGGAGCTGTTTTTT CASTQGGTGELFF TRBJ2-2 TRBV11-2 many .
TGTGCCAGCTCATCTGGAGCGTCCTACGAGCAGTACTTC CASSSGASYEQYF TRBJ2-7 TRBV18 few .
TGTGCCAGCTCATGGACTAGCGGGAGGGACAATGAGCAGTTCTTC CASSWTSGRDNEQFF TRBJ2-1 TRBV18 few TRBD2